This T cell receptor beta chain was recovered during a study of blood T cell repertoires in COVID-19. Study as a whole: PBMCs, B-cell-depleted T cells, or T cells were the source of the cDNA or gDNA that made up the material.

Trimming took off 5 bases at V and 4 bases at J, with 12 bases between the two ends. The CDR3 is made up of 14 amino acids. Germline V CDR1 and CDR2: MNHEY, SMNVEV (reference sequence). Individuals drawn from under 30 US areas were about 18 to 95 years old. Participant-reported clinical history was the basis for cohort assignment. Per the study methods: Estimation of nucleated cell counts was performed using reference gene primer amplification. Libraries were prepared by immunoSEQ multiplex PCR; TCRdb keeps only in-frame clonotypes and omits some of them. Clonal size and the V and J genes are those of that table, whereas D and trimming came from the DNA. The repertoire consists of more than 150,000 clones, with roughly 90% occurring once and the leading ten covering 2% to 2.5%.

Sequencing was done on a sample of PBMCs or T cells enriched from blood (not recorded which). The genes are TRBV27 and TRBJ1-5; a weak D match, TRBD1 (5 bases). The clonotype originates from a woman in her thirties who had recovered from COVID-19. CDR3 residues: CASSPSYRNQPQHF. CDR3 nucleotides: TGTGCCAGCAGTCCATCGTACAGGAATCAGCCCCAGCATTTT.